What follows is one T cell receptor beta chain and its context. What it binds is unknown. This CDR3 has 15 residues. With 8 bases removed from V and 1 base from J, the gap between germline ends came to 15 bases. Germline-derived CDR1 and CDR2 are LNHDA and SQIVND (reference sequence). It was with 60 Vbeta and 13 Jbeta primers that the PCR ran. Profiled with immunoSEQ multiplex PCR; TCRdb holds only in-frame clones, not every one. The sample has about 92,000 clones; about 84% are singletons. This entry comes from a study of cytomegalovirus exposure and HLA in healthy donors. General observations from the study: The study assumed roughly uniform donor sequencing depth for presence/absence analyses. Analysis performed later found roughly 17,000 TCR beta sequences associated with HLA alleles at 0.05 false discovery rate.

Sequenced sample: PBMCs. The rearrangement uses TRBV19 and TRBJ1-5; TRBD1 is a possible D gene (5 bases). The sequence came from a girl aged 2-10 years in good health and CMV-seropositive. The CDR3 DNA reads as TGTGCCAGTTTTTCAGGGTTTGGGAGCAATCAGCCCCAGCATTTT. It translates to CASFSGFGSNQPQHF.